These 26 T cell receptor beta chains were all obtained from the same sample, sequenced in a study of CD8 T cells in ankylosing spondylitis. General observations from the study: A TCR beta motif made of several highly homologous variants seemed typical of ankylosing spondylitis blood.

Their specific antigens are unknown. TCRdb used MiXCR to reprocess the 5' RACE reads, holding one entry per CDR3 protein. The table shows approximately 550,000 distinct CDR3 sequences, with 10% to 15% occurring only once. The sequenced material came from blood, either unsorted or a sorted T cell fraction (not recorded which). These receptors all stem from a male donor with ankylosing spondylitis.

The table lists this clonotype with a few counts. The V call is TRBV20-1, the J call TRBJ1-5, with D uncertain. In germline, CDR1 is DFQATT, CDR2 SNEGSKA (reference sequence). Trimming cost V 3 bases and J 0 bases, with 12 bases left between them. There are 15 residues in the CDR3. CDR3 residues: CSASGLEGSNQPQHF. CDR3 DNA sequence: TGCAGTGCTAGCGGGCTTGAAGGTAGCAATCAGCCCCAGCATTTT.

The rearrangement uses TRBV9 and TRBJ2-6, with a tentative D call TRBD1 (6 bases). V lost 2 bases, J lost 0 bases, and 15 bases lay in between. This CDR3 spans 18 amino acids. CDR1 is SGDLS and CDR2 is YYNGEE in the germline V gene. The CDR3 loop reads CASSVGAGVHSGANVLTF. Written as DNA, the CDR3 is TGTGCCAGCAGCGTTGGGGCAGGGGTTCACTCTGGGGCCAACGTCCTGACTTTC.

The CDR3 DNA sequence: TGTGCCAGCAGCTACACCGGGACAGGGAGCACTGAAGCTTTCTTT. Amino acid sequence: CASSYTGTGSTEAFF. The chain employs TRBV7-9 and TRBJ1-1; 9 positions match TRBD1. The CDR3 extends over 15 amino acids. The germline V gene encodes CDR1 SEHNR and CDR2 FQNEAQ (reference sequence). Germline trimming cut 4 bases from V and 4 bases from J; bases unmatched to any gene: 7.

The chain is built from TRBV5-1 and TRBJ2-2; no reliable D call. The CDR3 is 14 residues long. Trimming shortened V by 4 bases and J by 5 bases, and 12 bases separated the two germline ends. Germline CDR1 reads SGHRS; CDR2 reads YFSETQ. CDR3 nucleotide sequence: TGCGCCAGCAGCCCGCTCCCGCCAACCGGGGAGCTGTTTTTT. Amino acids: CASSPLPPTGELFF.

The chain couples TRBV15 to TRBJ1-2; 9 bases are a match to TRBD1. CDR3 length equals 14 residues. The germline V gene has CDR1 LNHNV and CDR2 YYDKDF (reference sequence). Trimming cost V 9 bases and J 4 bases; bases outside gene matches: 9. The CDR3 sequence is CATGLDRGVYGYTF. CDR3 DNA sequence: TGTGCCACTGGGTTGGACAGGGGTGTCTATGGCTACACCTTC.

This clonotype was seen repeatedly, ten times or more. CDR3 sequence: CSVETGEADTQYF. The CDR3 DNA is TGCAGCGTTGAGACAGGGGAGGCAGATACGCAGTATTTT. The V and J genes are TRBV29-1 and TRBJ2-3, with TRBD1 matching 8 bases. Germline assignment: CDR1 SQVTM and CDR2 ANQGSEA. This CDR3 region has 13 residues. V lost 3 bases, J lost 4 bases, and 3 bases stayed unmatched.

Many counts were recorded for this clonotype. A read error may produce the germline difference seen at one junction end. V and J are TRBV11-2 and TRBJ1-1, with D uncertain. The CDR3 is made up of 12 amino acids. Looked up from germline, CDR1 is SGHAT and CDR2 is FQNNGV. The CDR3, as DNA: TGCGCCAGCAGCTTGTCTAACACTGAAGCTTTCTTT. This gives the protein CASSLSNTEAFF.

This clonotype occurred a few times. Here the CDR3 DNA reads TGTGCCAGCAACCAACTAGCGGGAGGTGCAGATACGCAGTATTTT. Residues: CASNQLAGGADTQYF. The rearrangement links TRBV7-2 to TRBJ2-3, with 12 bases aligning to TRBD2. The CDR3 consists of 15 residues. V dropped 7 bases and J dropped 4; count of bases not matched to a gene: 6. Germline lookup yields CDR1 SGHTA and CDR2 FQGNSA.

The sample holds one count of this clonotype. Here the CDR3 DNA reads TGTGCCAGCAGCTCATCCGTTTTGGATACGCAGTATTTT. It specifies CASSSSVLDTQYF. The rearrangement uses TRBV5-4 and TRBJ2-3; D uncertain. Per the germline V gene, CDR1 is SGHNT and CDR2 is YYREEE (reference sequence). The CDR3 contains 13 residues. V was pared by 3 bases and J by 6 bases, with 11 bases between.

Ten or more counts support this clonotype. The chain has TRBV12-3 or TRBV12-4 and TRBJ2-3, with D hard to call. The CDR3 is made up of 13 amino acids. The V end was cut by 3 bases, the J end by 2 bases, with 6 bases between. CDR3 DNA sequence: TGTGCCAGCAGTTTCGTCGCCACAGATACGCAGTATTTT. This translates into CASSFVATDTQYF.

This clonotype was picked up a small number of times. This chain uses TRBV3-1 with TRBJ2-6; D might be TRBD1 (5 bases). Germline CDR1 reads LGHDT; CDR2 reads YNNKEL (reference sequence). Trimming pared 4 bases from V and 0 bases from J, leaving 16 bases between. The CDR3 contains 18 residues. Here the CDR3 reads CASSRGQAFYSGANVLTF. The CDR3 DNA follows: TGTGCCAGCAGCCGGGGCCAGGCCTTTTACTCTGGGGCCAACGTCCTGACTTTC.

This chain links TRBV20-1 with TRBJ2-3, with D hard to call. The V gene's germline CDR1 is DFQATT and CDR2 SNEGSKA (reference sequence). The V and J ends lost 2 bases and 0 bases respectively, with 9 bases between them. CDR3 size: 14 residues. Here the CDR3 DNA reads TGCAGTGCTAGAAATTTGGGGAGCACAGATACGCAGTATTTT. As protein: CSARNLGSTDTQYF.

This sequence joins TRBV5-1 and TRBJ2-2, with 11 nucleotides matching TRBD2. The CDR3 runs to 13 residues. Germline V lookup: CDR1 SGHRS, CDR2 YFSETQ. After removal of 4 bases from V and 10 bases from J, the junction contained 3 bases not matched to a gene. CDR3 loop: CASSQTSGEELFF. CDR3 DNA: TGCGCCAGCAGCCAGACTAGCGGGGAGGAGCTGTTTTTT. The entire variable domain, with the rest obtained from reference TRBV5-1 and TRBJ2-2, is as follows: KAGVTQTPRYLIKTRGQQVTLSCSPISGHRSVSWYQQTPGQGLQFLFEYFSETQRNKGNFPGRFSGRQFSNSRSEMNVSTLELGDSALYLCASSQTSGEELFFGEGSRLTVL.

This sequence joins TRBV5-1 and TRBJ2-2; D possibly corresponds to TRBD2 (5 bases). Germline lookup yields CDR1 SGHRS and CDR2 YFSETQ. The CDR3 has 11 residues. V lost 6 bases to trimming and J lost 7 bases, with 7 bases between them. The CDR3 DNA follows: TGCGCCAGCAAAACTAGCGGGGAGCTGTTTTTT. Its translation: CASKTSGELFF.

The rearrangement joins TRBV12-3 or TRBV12-4 to TRBJ1-2, with 9 bases matching TRBD1. The junction had 10 bases not matched to a gene; V was cut back by 6 bases and J by 5 bases. The CDR3 covers 15 residues. CDR3 sequence: CASSLRTGERYGYTF. The CDR3 DNA follows: TGTGCCAGCAGCTTGAGGACAGGGGAACGTTATGGCTACACCTTC.

This clonotype was seen a handful of times. This sequence joins TRBV20-1 and TRBJ2-1; TRBD2 agrees at 7 bases. The J segment lost 9 bases and the V segment lost 4 bases, leaving 9 bases of the junction unmatched. The CDR3 sequence is 13 residues long. Germline CDR1 is DFQATT and CDR2 is SNEGSKA (reference sequence). CDR3 nucleotide sequence: TGCAGTGCTACCCCTAGCGGAAAGCGTGAGCAGTTCTTC. It specifies CSATPSGKREQFF.

This clonotype was detected ten times or more. The chain combines TRBV7-2 with TRBJ2-1; D may be TRBD1 (5 bases). Trimming shortened V by 1 base and J by 12 bases, and 13 bases separated the two germline ends. This CDR3 region has 13 residues. Looked up from germline, CDR1 is SGHTA and CDR2 is FQGNSA. The CDR3, as DNA: TGTGCCAGCAGCTTAGACGAGTCCCAGGGGCAGTTCTTC. The encoded protein is CASSLDESQGQFF.

At least ten counts were recorded for this clonotype. The J gene is TRBJ2-7, the V gene TRBV29-1; a possible D gene is TRBD2 (5 bases). Trimming pared 2 bases from V and 4 bases from J, leaving 9 bases between. The CDR3 contains 12 residues. Germline CDR1 SQVTM, CDR2 ANQGSEA. CDR3 in DNA: TGCAGCGTTGAAACCCCGGGGTACGAGCAGTACGTC. It codes for CSVETPGYEQYV.

This chain connects TRBV7-2 to TRBJ1-2; the D is unclear. The CDR3 has 14 amino acids. Germline V CDR1 and CDR2: SGHTA, FQGNSA. V was pared by 1 base and J by 2 bases, with 8 bases between. The CDR3 is CASSLGGVNYGYTF. DNA of the CDR3: TGTGCCAGCAGCTTAGGGGGTGTGAACTATGGCTACACCTTC.

This clonotype was recorded many times. V gene TRBV10-3 combines with J gene TRBJ2-7, with unresolved D. The length of the CDR3 is 13 residues. Germline lookup yields CDR1 ENHRY and CDR2 SYGVKD. Trimming pared 8 bases from V and 4 bases from J, leaving 15 bases between. CDR3: CAIFDSTTYEQYV. CDR3 nucleotides: TGTGCCATCTTCGACTCGACCACTTACGAGCAGTACGTC.

J is TRBJ1-1 and V is TRBV2; D possibly corresponds to TRBD1 (5 bases). Germline values: CDR1 SNHLY, CDR2 FYNNEI. V was clipped by 3 bases and J by 2 bases, with 13 bases between them. This CDR3 comprises 15 residues. CDR3: CASSDSTGANTEAFF. The CDR3 DNA reads TGTGCCAGCAGTGACTCTACCGGGGCCAACACTGAAGCTTTCTTT.

The sample holds many counts of this clonotype. The V call is TRBV6-2 or TRBV6-3, the J call TRBJ2-1; D may be TRBD2 (5 bases). Germline loops: CDR1 MNHEY, CDR2 SVGEGT. CDR3 length equals 17 residues. V lost 0 bases, J lost 5 bases, and 17 bases lay in between. CDR3 bases: TGTGCCAGCAGTTACTCACTCGACGAGGGAGCCCACAATGAGCAGTTCTTC. Protein product: CASSYSLDEGAHNEQFF.

This clonotype has a count of ten or more. The V gene is TRBV5-1, the J gene TRBJ2-1; possibly TRBD2 for D (6 bases). The germline gives CDR1 SGHRS, CDR2 YFSETQ. The germline V and J ends were trimmed by 0 bases and 7 bases, with 14 bases remaining between them. CDR3 length: 15 amino acids. The CDR3 spells CASSLALAASNEQFF. In DNA, the CDR3 is TGCGCCAGCAGCTTGGCACTAGCCGCTTCAAATGAGCAGTTCTTC.

This clonotype occurred many times. The V call is TRBV13, the J call TRBJ2-1; D uncertain. The CDR3 has 13 amino acids. Germline CDR1 reads PRHDT; CDR2 reads FYEKMQ (reference sequence). With 3 bases removed from V and 2 bases from J, the gap between germline ends came to 5 bases. CDR3 protein: CASSFGTYNEQFF. The CDR3 DNA sequence: TGTGCCAGCAGCTTTGGCACCTACAATGAGCAGTTCTTC.

This clonotype was seen many times. Written as DNA, the CDR3 is TGTGCCAGCAGACTAGGGGGCCTAAGGGTTGAGCAGTTCTTC. Encoded protein: CASRLGGLRVEQFF. J is TRBJ2-1 and V is TRBV6-1; 7 bases are shared with TRBD1. The V gene's germline CDR1 is MNHNS and CDR2 SASEGT. Unmatched junction bases numbered 11, after V lost 6 bases and J lost 9 bases. This CDR3 is 14 amino acids long.

The V gene is TRBV14, the J gene TRBJ1-1; D gene uncertain. The CDR3 has 12 residues. V shed 4 bases and J shed 5 bases, with 8 bases lying between them. Germline loops: CDR1 SGHDN, CDR2 FVKESK. CDR3 region: CASSLGWTEAFF. The DNA of the CDR3 is TGTGCCAGCAGCCTCGGATGGACTGAAGCTTTCTTT. The full variable domain, in which reference TRBV14 and TRBJ1-1 provide the parts outside the CDR3, is EAGVTQFPSHSVIEKGQTVTLRCDPISGHDNLYWYRRVMGKEIKFLLHFVKESKQDESGMPNNRFLAERTGGTYSTLKVQPAELEDSGVYFCASSLGWTEAFFGQGTRLTVV.